One and the same sample provided the 3 T cell receptor beta chains below, sequenced in a study of tumor-infiltrating lymphocytes in primary liver carcinoma. The source of the blood RNA was unsorted whole blood, and germline DNA was extracted as well. From around 520 ng of total RNA, TCR beta-specific cDNA was reverse-transcribed using a constant-region primer. Each TCR beta library was derived from three nested multiplex PCR rounds that employed slightly modified ARM-PCR. Rounds one and two of PCR, each of 10 cycles, were primed with TRBV1-TRBV30 forward primers and a C-beta reverse primer. TCRdb re-derived calls from the multiplex PCR reads in MiXCR, one entry per CDR3 protein. The profile shows about 200,000 distinct CDR3 sequences, about two thirds of them singletons. The sample consisted of peripheral blood. These receptor sequences come from an older woman with primary liver carcinoma and hepatitis B virus infection.

This clonotype was recorded a few times. J is TRBJ2-7 and V is TRBV6-5; possible D gene TRBD1, 5 bases. In germline, CDR1 is MNHEY, CDR2 SVGAGI. The germline V and J ends were trimmed by 4 bases and 4 bases, with 14 bases remaining between them. The CDR3 consists of 14 residues. In nucleotides, the CDR3 is TGTGCCAGCAGTTTGGCTCCTCAGGGATACGAGCAGTACTTC. Encoded protein: CASSLAPQGYEQYF.

As concerns this clonotype: This CDR3 fails to terminate in the conserved phenylalanine or tryptophan, so it likely reflects a read error. The V and J genes are TRBV11-2 and TRBJ2-1; possibly TRBD2 for D (6 bases). The CDR3 is 15 residues long. The germline CDR1 and CDR2 sequences are SGHAT and FQNNGV. CDR3 sequence (DNA): TGTGCCAGTAGCTTAGATCCAACGGGGGTCAGTGAGCAGTTCTTA. Protein product: CASSLDPTGVSEQFL.

This clonotype was seen repeatedly, ten times or more. CDR3 nucleotide sequence: TGTGCCAGCAGTGACCAGGGGATCTTTTCACCCCTCCACTTT. As protein: CASSDQGIFSPLHF. The rearrangement uses TRBV6-1 and TRBJ1-6; tentative D call: TRBD1 (6 bases). CDR1 MNHNS and CDR2 SASEGT come from the germline V gene. This CDR3 is built from 14 residues. V was cut by 3 bases and J by 9 bases, with 12 bases left in between.